This T cell receptor (beta chain) was profiled in a study of blood T cell repertoires in COVID-19. Study summary: Samples of COVID-19 (acute and convalescent) were obtained from the United States, Italy and Spain. T cells, B-cell-depleted T cells, or PBMCs provided the cDNA or gDNA that served as material.

CDR3 size: 14 residues. CDR1 and CDR2 from the germline V gene are SGDLS and YYNGEE. Trimming cost V 4 bases and J 5 bases, with 15 bases left between them. Libraries were prepared by immunoSEQ multiplex PCR; TCRdb keeps only in-frame clonotypes and omits some of them. The repertoire includes 95,000 to 150,000 clones, around 88% of them detected once, and roughly 5.4% sits in the top ten. This TCR was sampled from a human donor in a cohort sampled during active COVID-19. The chain joins TRBV9 to TRBJ1-1; weak D call: TRBD1 (6 bases). The sample was peripheral blood. CDR3 sequence (DNA): TGTGCCAGCAGCCCCCATAGGGGGGGTACTGAAGCTTTCTTT. Its translation is CASSPHRGGTEAFF. The full variable domain, completed using reference TRBV9 and TRBJ1-1, is DSGVTQTPKHLITATGQRVTLRCSPRSGDLSVYWYQQSLDQGLQFLIQYYNGEERAKGNILERFSAQQFPDLHSELNLSSLELGDSALYFCASSPHRGGTEAFFGQGTRLTVV.